The 14 T cell receptor beta chains reported below all come from one sample, sequenced in a study of T cells in tumors after PD-1 blockade. Data came from immunoSEQ multiplex PCR; TCRdb stores just in-frame clones and leaves some out. The data show some 66,000 clones, with approximately 74% seen just once and about 4.4% held by the top ten. This sample comprised PBMCs, obtained after anti-PD-1 treatment. The receptors here all came from a human donor with basal cell carcinoma.

A few counts support this clone. V gene TRBV2 combines with J gene TRBJ1-4, with TRBD1 matching 7 bases. The V gene end was trimmed by 6 bases and the J gene end by 1 base; junction bases not matched to a gene: 2. CDR3 length: 14 amino acids. Germline V gene data show CDR1 as SNHLY and CDR2 as FYNNEI. CDR3 loop: CASRRTGTNEKLFF. DNA for the CDR3: TGTGCCAGCAGGAGGACAGGAACTAATGAAAAACTGTTTTTT.

The V and J genes are TRBV5-5 and TRBJ2-5; D ambiguous. V was pared by 0 bases and J by 5 bases, with 11 bases between. The CDR3 runs to 14 residues. Germline CDR1 reads SGHKS; CDR2 reads YYEKEE (reference sequence). The CDR3 is CASSLGHTGETQYF. The CDR3 nucleotides read TGTGCCAGCAGCTTGGGCCATACCGGGGAGACCCAGTACTTC.

The chain combines TRBV7-9 with TRBJ2-2; 13 bases are a match to TRBD2. After removal of 6 bases from V and 5 bases from J, the junction contained 3 bases not matched to a gene. Germline loops: CDR1 SEHNR, CDR2 FQNEAQ (reference sequence). The CDR3 extends over 15 amino acids. In DNA, the CDR3 is TGTGCCAGCAGACCGGGACTAGCGGGGACCGGGGAGCTGTTTTTT. Its translation: CASRPGLAGTGELFF.

This clone came up a few times. This chain joins TRBV7-9 and TRBJ2-2; D is possibly TRBD1 (5 bases). There are 13 residues in the CDR3. Trimming took off 4 bases at V and 7 bases at J, with 10 bases between the two ends. Germline-derived CDR1 and CDR2 are SEHNR and FQNEAQ (reference sequence). CDR3 sequence (DNA): TGTGCCAGCAGCTCCCAGGGATTCGGGGAGCTGTTTTTT. This sequence encodes CASSSQGFGELFF.

This sequence joins TRBV27 and TRBJ1-6; tentatively, D is TRBD1 (6 bases). The CDR3 has 16 amino acids. Germline-derived CDR1 and CDR2 are MNHEY and SMNVEV (reference sequence). Deletions cut 2 bases from V and 5 bases from J, with 13 bases between. The CDR3 sequence is CASSLGHRVNNSPLHF. CDR3 in DNA: TGTGCCAGCAGTTTAGGACACAGGGTGAATAATTCACCCCTCCACTTT.

The rearrangement links TRBV19 to TRBJ1-5; 7 bases line up with TRBD1. The germline gives CDR1 LNHDA, CDR2 SQIVND (reference sequence). CDR3 length: 16 amino acids. V lost 3 bases and J lost 1; bases outside the gene matches: 6. CDR3 sequence: CASSIPTGLSNQPQHF. Here the CDR3 DNA reads TGTGCCAGTAGTATCCCGACAGGGTTGAGCAATCAGCCCCAGCATTTT.

The V gene is TRBV28, the J gene TRBJ1-4; a weak D match, TRBD1 (6 bases). This CDR3 is built from 14 residues. V lost 3 bases to trimming and J lost 10 bases, with 15 bases between them. CDR1 and CDR2 from the germline V gene are MDHEN and SYDVKM. CDR3 amino acids: CASSFGGTGGKLFF. In DNA form, the CDR3 reads TGTGCCAGCAGTTTTGGGGGCACGGGCGGAAAACTGTTTTTT.

The rearrangement uses TRBV2 and TRBJ1-4, with 10 bases that match TRBD1. Germline V gene data show CDR1 as SNHLY and CDR2 as FYNNEI. V was clipped by 6 bases and J by 8 bases; unmatched bases: 6. This CDR3 has 14 residues. The CDR3 nucleotides are TGTGCCAGCAGGCCGGGACAGGGGAACGAAAAACTGTTTTTT. It yields the protein CASRPGQGNEKLFF.

This clone was picked up a small number of times. V and J are TRBV28 and TRBJ1-1, with a possible D match to TRBD1 (6 bases). CDR3 length equals 14 residues. The V and J ends lost 7 bases and 3 bases respectively, with 15 bases between them. Looked up from germline, CDR1 is MDHEN and CDR2 is SYDVKM. The CDR3 DNA reads TGTGCCAGCACCCTAGGGGGGGTGCACACTGAAGCTTTCTTT. Protein product: CASTLGGVHTEAFF.

The V gene is TRBV27, the J gene TRBJ2-3, with D maybe TRBD2 (6 bases). CDR1 and CDR2 from the germline V gene are MNHEY and SMNVEV (reference sequence). V dropped 7 bases and J dropped 0 bases, with 11 bases sitting between them. The CDR3 totals 14 residues. CDR3 in amino acids: CASNSLASTDTQYF. DNA for the CDR3: TGTGCCAGCAACTCCCTAGCGAGCACAGATACGCAGTATTTT.

The chain employs TRBV28 and TRBJ2-5; 7 bases line up with TRBD1. From germline, CDR1 is MDHEN and CDR2 SYDVKM. The J segment lost 5 bases and the V segment lost 4 bases, leaving 10 bases of the junction unmatched. The CDR3 consists of 15 residues. CDR3 amino acids: CASSSPRQGRETQYF. Written as DNA, the CDR3 is TGTGCCAGCAGTTCGCCGAGACAGGGTCGGGAGACCCAGTACTTC.

This clone was recorded a few times. V and J are TRBV30 and TRBJ2-7; D not certain. The CDR3 consists of 11 residues. The V end was cut by 1 base, the J end by 5 bases, with 6 bases between. Germline values: CDR1 GTSNPN, CDR2 SVGIG (reference sequence). The CDR3 sequence: CAWSGNHEQYF. As DNA, the CDR3 is TGTGCCTGGAGTGGGAACCACGAGCAGTACTTC.

The chain uses TRBV6-6 and TRBJ1-6; D might be TRBD1 (6 bases). Trimming shortened V by 6 bases and J by 5 bases, and 14 bases separated the two germline ends. This CDR3 has 15 amino acids. From germline, CDR1 is MNHNY and CDR2 SVGAGI (reference sequence). CDR3 amino acids: CASRSMGGDNSPLHF. The CDR3 DNA sequence: TGTGCCAGCAGGAGTATGGGGGGCGATAATTCACCCCTCCACTTT.

Here the CDR3 DNA reads TGTGCCAGCAGTGCCCGGACAACTAATGAAAAACTGTTTTTT. Amino acid sequence: CASSARTTNEKLFF. The rearrangement joins TRBV2 to TRBJ1-4; no reliable D call. In germline, CDR1 is SNHLY, CDR2 FYNNEI. The CDR3 loop spans 14 amino acids. Trimming pared 4 bases from V and 0 bases from J, leaving 6 bases between.